A single sample is the source of the 16 T cell receptor beta chains below, sequenced in a study of blood T cells in healthy people across ages. It was with a sample-barcoded 5' primer and a J-beta primer mix that a second PCR of roughly 7 to 12 cycles was run. From the 5' RACE reads, TCRdb called clonotypes with MiXCR, one entry per CDR3 protein. This table holds about 1,500,000 distinct CDR3 sequences, around 42% found once. The sample was blood. These receptors were collected from a woman aged 18-29 years in good health.

The chain uses TRBV3-1 and TRBJ1-1; D unresolved. Deletions cut 4 bases from V and 1 base from J, with 7 bases between. Germline V lookup: CDR1 LGHDT, CDR2 YNNKEL (reference sequence). CDR3 length: 13 amino acids. As DNA, the CDR3 is TGTGCCAGCAGCCCGGTGGCGAACACTGAAGCTTTCTTT. Residues: CASSPVANTEAFF.

This clonotype was counted between two and nine times. This chain connects TRBV5-6 to TRBJ2-3; D possibly corresponds to TRBD2 (7 bases). Germline CDR1 is SGHDT and CDR2 is YYEEEE. The CDR3 totals 13 residues. The V and J ends lost 5 bases and 3 bases respectively, with 10 bases between them. The CDR3 DNA reads TGTGCCAGCAGAGAGGGGGGGACAGATACGCAGTATTTT. Amino acids: CASREGGTDTQYF.

The chain joins TRBV10-3 to TRBJ2-7, with D uncertain. The ends were cut back, 3 bases at V and 3 bases at J, with 12 bases in the middle. CDR3 size: 14 residues. Germline CDR1 reads ENHRY; CDR2 reads SYGVKD. The CDR3 loop reads CAISDTGSIYEQYF. DNA for the CDR3: TGTGCCATCAGTGACACCGGGTCTATCTACGAGCAGTACTTC.

The chain recombines TRBV27 with TRBJ2-4, with TRBD1 matching over 9 bases. Germline V gives CDR1 MNHEY, CDR2 SMNVEV (reference sequence). The CDR3 spans 17 residues. J was trimmed by 3 bases and V by 3 bases; bases with no gene match: 9. The CDR3 nucleotides read TGTGCCAGCAGTTTGCGCCGGGACAGGGTTGTCAAAAACATTCAGTACTTC. Translation gives CASSLRRDRVVKNIQYF.

V gene TRBV5-5 combines with J gene TRBJ2-1, with 9 positions matching TRBD2. The end of the DNA aligns better with TRBJ2-7, so the J call may be wrong. Germline CDR1 reads SGHKS; CDR2 reads YYEKEE (reference sequence). The CDR3 sequence is 16 residues long. CDR3 protein: CASSLDGGRAYNEQYF. The CDR3 DNA is TGTGCCAGCAGCTTGGACGGCGGGAGGGCCTACAATGAGCAGTACTTC.

The table lists this clonotype with a few counts. The V gene is TRBV12-3 or TRBV12-4, the J gene TRBJ2-5; tentative D call: TRBD1 (5 bases). The CDR3 is 13 amino acids. Between the trimmed V and J ends, which lost 6 bases and 9 bases, there was a span of 17 bases. CDR3 amino acids: CASSPQPLGAQYF. The CDR3 coding sequence is TGTGCCAGCAGCCCTCAACCCCTAGGGGCCCAGTACTTC.

This clonotype was seen more than once but under ten times. The germline gene is not matched at one end of the junction; a read error may be the cause. The chain is built from TRBV7-9 and TRBJ2-7; 11 nucleotides line up with TRBD1. There are 15 residues in the CDR3. Germline CDR1 SEHNR, CDR2 FQNEAQ (reference sequence). The CDR3 spells CASSPRTGGSHEQYF. The CDR3 DNA sequence: TGTGCCAGCAGCCCGCGGACAGGGGGCTCCCACGAGCAGTACTTC.

This clonotype was counted between two and nine times. The chain links TRBV27 to TRBJ2-1, with 7 bases that match TRBD2. The V segment lost 3 bases and the J segment 7 bases; nucleotides outside the gene matches: 6. This CDR3 has 14 residues. Germline CDR1 is MNHEY and CDR2 is SMNVEV (reference sequence). CDR3 loop: CASSLGLSPNEQFF. Here the CDR3 DNA reads TGTGCCAGCAGTTTGGGACTATCCCCTAATGAGCAGTTCTTC.

J is TRBJ2-1 and V is TRBV6-5; 10 bases align to TRBD2. Judging by the DNA end, TRBJ2-7 fits better; the J call may be wrong. Per germline, CDR1 MNHEY and CDR2 SVGAGI. There are 15 residues in the CDR3. The CDR3 bases are TGTGCCAGCAGACCCCTAGCGGGAGCCTACAATGAGCAGTACTTC. As protein: CASRPLAGAYNEQYF.

The chain links TRBV24-1 to TRBJ2-1; TRBD2 aligns across 9 bases. This CDR3 spans 16 amino acids. Germline V gives CDR1 KGHDR, CDR2 SFDVKD. V dropped 4 bases and J dropped 10; count of bases not matched to a gene: 13. CDR3 sequence (DNA): TGTGCCACCAGTGAGGGAGATGGAGCGGGAGGCCTCGAGCAGTTCTTC. Protein product: CATSEGDGAGGLEQFF.

The genes are TRBV4-1 and TRBJ2-5, with 9 nucleotides matching TRBD2. The J segment lost 3 bases and the V segment lost 0 bases, leaving 5 bases of the junction unmatched. The CDR3 totals 16 residues. Germline V gene data show CDR1 as MGHRA and CDR2 as YSYEKL. For the CDR3, the DNA is TGCGCCAGCAGCCAAGAGGGGGCTAGCGGGGAAGAGACCCAGTACTTC. Encoded protein: CASSQEGASGEETQYF.

This chain connects TRBV7-2 to TRBJ2-7; 14 positions match TRBD2. This CDR3 is built from 15 residues. Germline trimming cut 4 bases from V and 3 bases from J; bases unmatched to any gene: 2. In germline, CDR1 is SGHTA, CDR2 FQGNSA. The CDR3 DNA sequence: TGTGCCAGCAGCTGCGGGACTAGCGGGGGCTACGAGCAGTACTTC. Protein: CASSCGTSGGYEQYF.

The genes are TRBV20-1 and TRBJ1-1; perhaps TRBD1 as D (6 bases). V was clipped by 1 base and J by 5 bases, with 14 bases between them. Germline V CDR1 and CDR2: DFQATT, SNEGSKA (reference sequence). There are 14 residues in the CDR3. CDR3 sequence: CSARGQGGRTEAFF. The DNA for the CDR3 is TGCAGTGCTAGAGGACAAGGGGGAAGAACTGAAGCTTTCTTT.

The chain recombines TRBV9 with TRBJ2-1; 11 nucleotides line up with TRBD2. V dropped 0 bases and J dropped 10; count of bases not matched to a gene: 9. Germline-derived CDR1 and CDR2 are SGDLS and YYNGEE. The CDR3 is 16 amino acids. CDR3 DNA sequence: TGTGCCAGCAGCGTAGCCAGTAGCGGGGGGGCAGGGGAGCAGTTCTTC. It yields the protein CASSVASSGGAGEQFF.

This clonotype was observed once. A junction boundary mismatches the germline segment, possibly from a read error. The chain carries TRBV11-2 and TRBJ2-1, with D perhaps being TRBD1 or TRBD2 (6 bases each). Germline CDR1 reads SGHAT; CDR2 reads FQNNGV. This CDR3 contains 16 residues. This CDR3 is CVSSFSFVGGPKEQFF. The CDR3 DNA follows: TGTGTCAGCAGCTTCTCCTTCGTTGGGGGGCCAAAGGAGCAGTTCTTC.

J is TRBJ2-2 and V is TRBV7-9; TRBD2 agrees at 15 bases. Trimming removed 6 bases from V and 5 bases from J; junction bases left unmatched: 13. CDR1 SEHNR and CDR2 FQNEAQ come from the germline V gene (reference sequence). The CDR3 is 19 amino acids. The CDR3 is CASSPGGLAGGSGTGELFF. CDR3 coding DNA: TGTGCCAGCAGTCCAGGGGGACTAGCGGGAGGATCAGGGACCGGGGAGCTGTTTTTT.